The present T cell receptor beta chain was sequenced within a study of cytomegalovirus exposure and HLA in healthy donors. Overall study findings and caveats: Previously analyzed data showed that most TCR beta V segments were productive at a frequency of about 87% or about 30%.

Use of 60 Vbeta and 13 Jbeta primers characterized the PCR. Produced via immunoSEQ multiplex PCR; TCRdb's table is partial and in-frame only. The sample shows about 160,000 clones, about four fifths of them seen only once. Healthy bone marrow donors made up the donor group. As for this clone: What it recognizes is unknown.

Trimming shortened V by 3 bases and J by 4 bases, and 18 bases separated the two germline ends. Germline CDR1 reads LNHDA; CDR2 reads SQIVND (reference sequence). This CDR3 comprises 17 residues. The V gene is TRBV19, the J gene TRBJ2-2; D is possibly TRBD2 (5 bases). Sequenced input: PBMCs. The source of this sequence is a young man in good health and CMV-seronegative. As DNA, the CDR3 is TGTGCCAGTAGTATCAGAGGGAAGGACGAGAGCACCGGGGAGCTGTTTTTT. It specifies CASSIRGKDESTGELFF.